This T cell receptor beta chain was identified during a study of tissue T cells after allogeneic stem cell transplantation. Measured with immunoSEQ multiplex PCR; TCRdb has only the in-frame clones, and not every one. The data show over 1,500 clones, with 40% to 60% seen just once and around a third held by the top ten. Findings and caveats of the study: Sampling depth was limited, and the cohort was small and clinically varied.

About this clone: Its antigen remains unidentified. Genes and germline come from the mouse. The read falls 1 residue short of the CDR3 end, and the missing part is taken from the germline J gene.

As for time point: mouse harvest day 14 after allogeneic transplant. Mouse grafts combined 10^7 T-cell-depleted bone marrow cells with 10^6 splenic CD5+ T cells. Tissues came from B6→BALB/c major-mismatch GVHD mice at day 7 or 14. V dropped 6 bases and J dropped 0 bases, with 10 bases sitting between them. Germline V gives CDR1 SNHLY, CDR2 FYNGKV (reference sequence). This CDR3 has 14 residues. Sequencing was performed on blood. This TCR derives from a female BALB/c mouse given C57BL/6 T cells with graft-versus-host disease after an allogeneic hematopoietic cell transplant. The chain is built from TRBV3 and TRBJ2-4, with D perhaps matching TRBD1 or TRBD2 (5 bases each). The CDR3 DNA, read in part, is TGTGCCAGCAGTCGGGGGTCTAGTCAAAACACCTTGTAC. This translates into CASSRGSSQNTLY. The CDR3 reads in full as CASSRGSSQNTLYF.